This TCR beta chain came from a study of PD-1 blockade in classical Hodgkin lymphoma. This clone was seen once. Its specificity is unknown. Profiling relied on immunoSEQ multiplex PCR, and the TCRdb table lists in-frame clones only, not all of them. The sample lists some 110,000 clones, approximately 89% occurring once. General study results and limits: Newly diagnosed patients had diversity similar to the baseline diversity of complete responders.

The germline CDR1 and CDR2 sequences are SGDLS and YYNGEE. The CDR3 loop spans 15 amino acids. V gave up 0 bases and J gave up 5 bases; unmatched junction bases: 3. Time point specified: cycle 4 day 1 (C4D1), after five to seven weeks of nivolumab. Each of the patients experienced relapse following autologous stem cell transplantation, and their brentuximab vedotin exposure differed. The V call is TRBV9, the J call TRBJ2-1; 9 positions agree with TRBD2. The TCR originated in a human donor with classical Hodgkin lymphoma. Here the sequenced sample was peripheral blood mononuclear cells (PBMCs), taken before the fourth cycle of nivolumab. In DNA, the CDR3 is TGTGCCAGCAGCGTAGGCGGGAGGGGGGACAATGAGCAGTTCTTC. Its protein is CASSVGGRGDNEQFF.